These 14 T cell receptor beta chains originate from one sample sequenced in a study of T-cell memory formation after mild COVID-19. MiXCR, run by TCRdb on the 5' RACE reads, gives a single entry per CDR3 protein. The repertoire holds a few hundred thousand distinct CDR3 sequences, 16% seen once, with about 22% in the top ten. The specimen sequenced was PBMCs or a T cell subset sorted from them (not recorded which). Source of these receptors: a man aged 18 to 29 who had mild COVID-19 (a few samples of this study predate the infection). Cell type and time point are not known.

The chain links TRBV6-2 or TRBV6-3 to TRBJ1-6, with D unclear. This CDR3 comprises 13 residues. Trimming took off 4 bases at V and 10 bases at J, with 11 bases between the two ends. Germline V gene data show CDR1 as MNHEY and CDR2 as SVGEGT. CDR3: CASSSILGSPLHF. The CDR3 DNA reads as TGTGCCAGCAGTTCTATCCTTGGGTCACCCCTCCACTTT.

This chain links TRBV7-9 with TRBJ2-7; no definite D call. The CDR3 length is 14 residues. With 5 bases removed from V and 3 bases from J, the gap between germline ends came to 14 bases. Germline V gives CDR1 SEHNR, CDR2 FQNEAQ (reference sequence). The CDR3 is CASSPTLAFYEQYF. As DNA, the CDR3 is TGTGCCAGCAGCCCTACACTTGCCTTCTACGAGCAGTACTTC.

This chain uses TRBV6-5 with TRBJ2-5, with 7 bases fitting TRBD2. The germline V gene encodes CDR1 MNHEY and CDR2 SVGAGI. The V segment lost 6 bases and the J segment 5 bases; nucleotides outside the gene matches: 9. The CDR3 extends over 14 amino acids. CDR3 protein: CASSLSGGRETQYF. The CDR3, as DNA: TGTGCCAGCAGCTTGTCGGGGGGTAGGGAGACCCAGTACTTC.

This clonotype has only a few counts. The chain joins TRBV7-6 to TRBJ2-2, with 9 bases fitting TRBD1. V gave up 1 base and J gave up 2 bases; unmatched junction bases: 11. Germline CDR1 reads SGHVS; CDR2 reads FNYEAQ. The CDR3 is made up of 19 amino acids. CDR3 DNA: TGTGCCAGCAGCTTAGGAAATCTCGGGACAGGGATTAACACCGGGGAGCTGTTTTTT. It is translated as CASSLGNLGTGINTGELFF.

This clonotype showed up just a few times. V gene TRBV4-1 combines with J gene TRBJ1-1, with D perhaps matching TRBD1 (5 bases). Trimming took 4 bases from V and 8 from J, leaving 14 bases between them. Germline V gives CDR1 MGHRA, CDR2 YSYEKL. The CDR3 has 13 amino acids. CDR3 protein: CASSRQGHSEAFF. The CDR3 DNA reads TGCGCCAGCAGCCGACAAGGACATTCAGAAGCTTTCTTT.

This clonotype was seen more than once but under ten times. The gene calls are TRBV7-9 and TRBJ1-1; D is uncertain. Trimming pared 3 bases from V and 2 bases from J, leaving 4 bases between. Looked up from germline, CDR1 is SEHNR and CDR2 is FQNEAQ (reference sequence). This CDR3 has 12 residues. As DNA, the CDR3 is TGTGCCAGCAGCTTTGACAACACTGAAGCTTTCTTT. Translated: CASSFDNTEAFF.

This clonotype occurred many times. This chain connects TRBV4-3 to TRBJ1-1, with 7 bases aligning to TRBD1. There are 16 residues in the CDR3. The ends lost 0 bases at V and 1 base at J; junction bases unmatched: 5. Germline CDR1 and CDR2: LGHNA and YSLEER. CDR3 coding DNA: TGCGCCAGCAGCCAAGAGCCCCAGGGGGGGAACACTGAAGCTTTCTTT. Translating gives CASSQEPQGGNTEAFF.

This clonotype was found a few times. CDR3 residues: CASSLTAGGADTQYF. The CDR3 DNA is TGTGCCAGCAGCTTAACGGCGGGGGGGGCGGATACGCAGTATTTT. The chain carries TRBV7-8 and TRBJ2-3; TRBD2 agrees at 9 bases. V lost 2 bases and J lost 6; bases outside the gene matches: 6. Germline-derived CDR1 and CDR2 are SGHVS and FQNEAQ. The CDR3 sequence is 15 residues long.

This clonotype was seen more than once but under ten times. The V gene is TRBV6-5, the J gene TRBJ2-1; TRBD1 matches 9 bases. The CDR3 consists of 17 residues. Trimming took 5 bases from V and 4 from J; bases not matched to a gene: 12. Germline V gene sequence: CDR1 MNHEY, CDR2 SVGAGI. The CDR3 coding sequence is TGTGCCAGCAGTCCATCCGGGACAGGGTTGTTGTACAATGAGCAGTTCTTC. Protein: CASSPSGTGLLYNEQFF.

The rearrangement joins TRBV6-5 to TRBJ2-5; weak D call: TRBD1 (5 bases). Trimming took off 2 bases at V and 2 bases at J, with 12 bases between the two ends. This CDR3 region has 15 residues. The germline V gene encodes CDR1 MNHEY and CDR2 SVGAGI. The CDR3 DNA is TGTGCCAGCAGTTACAAGGGGCAGTCACAAGAGACCCAGTACTTC. Protein sequence: CASSYKGQSQETQYF.

The gene calls are TRBV7-2 and TRBJ2-7; no firm D call. The CDR3 is made up of 13 amino acids. In germline, CDR1 is SGHTA, CDR2 FQGNSA. Trimming cost V 5 bases and J 9 bases, with 17 bases left between them. As DNA, the CDR3 is TGTGCCAGCAGCCAGCGACGGGTTACGCTGCAGTACTTC. Its translation: CASSQRRVTLQYF.

This clonotype was counted between two and nine times. The rearrangement joins TRBV7-2 to TRBJ1-2; D is ambiguous. The V end was cut by 5 bases, the J end by 4 bases, with 17 bases between. This CDR3 is 15 amino acids long. Germline CDR1 reads SGHTA; CDR2 reads FQGNSA. The CDR3 loop is CASSPGRTESYGYTF. The CDR3 coding sequence is TGTGCCAGCAGCCCCGGCAGAACTGAGAGCTATGGCTACACCTTC.

This clonotype was observed a few times. The rearrangement joins TRBV20-1 to TRBJ1-3; D unresolved. V dropped 0 bases and J dropped 7 bases, with 10 bases sitting between them. The CDR3 has 13 amino acids. The germline V gene encodes CDR1 DFQATT and CDR2 SNEGSKA (reference sequence). The CDR3 sequence: CSAREGGANTIYF. The CDR3 DNA follows: TGCAGTGCTAGAGAAGGTGGCGCGAACACCATATATTTT.

This clonotype was counted once. The chain joins TRBV7-9 to TRBJ1-2; D is uncertain. The CDR3 sequence is 14 residues long. CDR1 SEHNR and CDR2 FQNEAQ come from the germline V gene (reference sequence). V lost 2 bases, J lost 5 bases, and 12 bases lay in between. The CDR3 is CASSLMPYNYGYTF. CDR3 DNA sequence: TGTGCCAGCAGCTTAATGCCCTATAATTATGGCTACACCTTC. The whole variable domain, remainder taken from reference TRBV7-9 and TRBJ1-2, is DTGVSQNPRHKITKRGQNVTFRCDPISEHNRLYWYRQTLGQGPEFLTYFQNEAQLEKSRLLSDRFSAERPKGSFSTLEIQRTEQGDSAMYLCASSLMPYNYGYTFGSGTRLTVV.